This is a list of T cell receptor beta chains from one sample in a study of TIL therapy for anti-PD-1-resistant metastatic lung cancer. The data were produced by immunoSEQ multiplex PCR, yet TCRdb's version contains in-frame clones alone and is incomplete. Here the sample spans tens of thousands of clones, around 86% being singletons. The material was blood, obtained at baseline. The origin of the receptors is a person between 25 and 79 years old with non-small cell lung cancer. Each CDR3 is given with its conserved first and last residue. D genes are given only for firm matches. Size tells how often a clone was seen (once, few, many) or the class of an expanded clone, and some rows leave it out.

>TRBJ1-4|NA|NA|TRBV28
CASSSRAGRSEKLFF
TGTGCCAGCAGTTCCCGCGCGGGTCGGAGTGAAAAACTGTTTTTT
>TRBJ1-1|NA|NA|TRBV5-1
CASSFARDTEAFF
TGCGCCAGCAGCTTTGCACGGGACACTGAAGCTTTCTTT
>TRBJ1-4|once|TRBD1|TRBV28
CASSSLGTGGQKLFF
TGTGCCAGCAGCTCACTCGGGACAGGGGGGCAAAAACTGTTTTTT
>TRBJ1-4|NA|NA|TRBV20-1
CSASLGESNEKLFF
TGCAGTGCTAGTCTTGGGGAATCCAATGAAAAACTGTTTTTT
>TRBJ2-2|NA|TRBD2|TRBV15
CATRGPAGGVPGELFF
TGTGCCACCAGAGGCCCCGCTGGGGGGGTTCCCGGGGAGCTGTTTTTT
>TRBJ2-1|NA|NA|TRBV6-5
CASSRTVYNEQFF
TGTGCCAGCAGCCGTACAGTTTACAATGAGCAGTTCTTC
>TRBJ2-3|NA|TRBD2|TRBV6-5
CASRASGRTDTQYF
TGTGCCAGTCGGGCTAGCGGGAGGACAGATACGCAGTATTTT
>TRBJ2-7|NA|NA|TRBV3-1/TRBV3-2
CASSQVFAGIAYEQYF
TGTGCCAGCAGCCAAGTGTTCGCAGGGATAGCCTACGAGCAGTACTTC
>TRBJ2-1|NA|TRBD2|TRBV5-5
CASSLGTSGYNEQFF
TGTGCCAGCAGCTTAGGGACTAGCGGCTACAATGAGCAGTTCTTC
>TRBJ1-1|NA|NA|TRBV3-1/TRBV3-2
CASSQADRDTEAFF
TGTGCCAGCAGCCAAGCAGACAGAGACACTGAAGCTTTCTTT
>TRBJ1-2|NA|TRBD1|TRBV2
CASRAGQALNYGYTF
TGTGCCAGCAGAGCCGGACAGGCGTTAAACTATGGCTACACCTTC
>TRBJ1-5|NA|NA|TRBV18
CASSPRGSQPQHF
TGTGCCAGCTCACCACGGGGTTCTCAGCCCCAGCATTTT
>TRBJ2-5|NA|NA|TRBV27
CASSLGPKDLGAQYF
TGTGCCAGCAGTCTAGGACCCAAAGACCTTGGGGCCCAGTACTTC
>TRBJ1-5|NA|NA|TRBV7-9
CASSLINQPQHF
TGTGCCAGCAGTTTGATAAATCAGCCCCAGCATTTT
>TRBJ2-3|NA|TRBD2|TRBV24-1
CATSKFTSGSIFTDTQYF
TGTGCCACCAGTAAATTTACTAGCGGGAGTATCTTCACAGATACGCAGTATTTT
>TRBJ2-7|few|NA|TRBV29-1
CSVELDNPYEQYF
TGCAGCGTTGAACTAGACAACCCCTACGAGCAGTACTTC
>TRBJ1-1|NA|NA|TRBV5-5
CASSLSGGGAVNTEAFF
TGTGCCAGCAGCTTGAGTGGGGGGGGAGCCGTGAACACTGAAGCTTTCTTT
>TRBJ2-3|NA|NA|TRBV4-1
CASSRSVSTDTQYF
TGCGCCAGCAGCCGTTCGGTTTCGACAGATACGCAGTATTTT
>TRBJ1-2|once|NA|TRBV9
CASSVRGDWAQRGNYGYTF
TGTGCCAGCAGCGTGAGGGGGGATTGGGCACAAAGGGGTAACTATGGCTACACCTTC
>TRBJ1-2|NA|NA|TRBV7-2
CASSPTTGNYGYTF
TGTGCCAGCAGCCCGACGACAGGCAACTATGGCTACACCTTC
>TRBJ2-7|NA|TRBD1|TRBV28
CASRTGGGPYEQYF
TGTGCCAGCAGGACAGGGGGCGGACCTTACGAGCAGTACTTC
>TRBJ1-5|NA|TRBD1|TRBV12-3/TRBV12-4
CASSTGEWQPQHF
TGTGCCAGCAGCACAGGGGAGTGGCAGCCCCAGCATTTT
>TRBJ1-2|NA|TRBD1|TRBV5-6
CASILGETGGFGYTF
TGTGCCAGCATCCTAGGGGAGACAGGGGGCTTTGGCTACACCTTC
>TRBJ2-1|few|NA|TRBV5-1
CASSVQVGNEQFF
TGCGCCAGCAGCGTACAGGTCGGAAATGAGCAGTTCTTC
>TRBJ2-3|once|NA|TRBV6-4
CASSDSLGADTQYF
TGTGCCAGCAGTGACTCCCTGGGCGCAGATACGCAGTATTTT
>TRBJ2-1|NA|TRBD2|TRBV11-2
CASSSYLAGDRFF
TGTGCCAGCAGCTCGTACCTAGCGGGAGATCGGTTCTTC
>TRBJ1-2|NA|NA|TRBV3-1/TRBV3-2
CASSLSGNYGYTF
TGTGCCAGCAGCCTGTCGGGTAACTATGGCTACACCTTC
>TRBJ1-2|NA|TRBD1|TRBV13
CASSPLGQDGGYTF
TGTGCCAGCAGTCCCTTAGGACAGGACGGTGGCTACACCTTC
>TRBJ2-1|NA|NA|TRBV27
CASSQTTYNEQFF
TGTGCCAGCAGTCAAACGACTTACAATGAGCAGTTCTTC
>TRBJ1-4|NA|NA|TRBV27
CASSSSAWGEKLFF
TGTGCCAGCAGTTCTAGCGCCTGGGGTGAAAAACTGTTTTTT
>TRBJ2-3|NA|TRBD2|TRBV7-8
CASSLRPGLVVADTQYF
TGTGCCAGCAGCTTAAGACCGGGACTAGTGGTGGCAGATACGCAGTATTTT
>TRBJ1-1|NA|NA|TRBV2
CASSEALGGWTFF
TGTGCCAGCAGTGAAGCCTTAGGGGGTTGGACTTTCTTT
>TRBJ2-5|NA|NA|TRBV14
CASSQGIYSGPRETQYF
TGTGCCAGCAGCCAGGGGATTTACAGCGGGCCGAGAGAGACCCAGTACTTC
>TRBJ1-4|NA|TRBD1|TRBV7-8
CASSLAFTGDEKLFF
TGTGCCAGCAGCTTAGCGTTTACAGGGGATGAAAAACTGTTTTTT
>TRBJ1-2|NA|NA|TRBV6-1
CASSEAGTANYGYTF
TGTGCCAGCAGTGAAGCCGGGACGGCTAACTATGGCTACACCTTC
>TRBJ2-7|NA|NA|TRBV6-5
CASSLLLGEEYEQYF
TGTGCCAGCAGCTTACTATTGGGGGAGGAGTACGAGCAGTACTTC
>TRBJ2-2|NA|NA|TRBV5-1
CASSFSDPGELFF
TGCGCCAGCAGCTTCTCCGATCCCGGGGAGCTGTTTTTT
>TRBJ2-3|NA|NA|TRBV7-9
CASSYQGISTDTQYF
TGTGCCAGCAGTTACCAGGGGATCAGCACAGATACGCAGTATTTT
>TRBJ1-5|NA|TRBD1|TRBV19
CASTGQGALNQPQHF
TGTGCCAGTACAGGACAGGGGGCCCTCAATCAGCCCCAGCATTTT
>TRBJ2-5|once|TRBD1|TRBV30
CAWSVSDRARETQYF
TGTGCCTGGAGTGTATCCGACAGGGCGCGGGAGACCCAGTACTTC
>TRBJ2-7|NA|NA|TRBV25-1
CASSEAGSSEQYF
TGTGCCAGCAGTGAAGCGGGATCCTCCGAGCAGTACTTC
>TRBJ1-5|NA|NA|TRBV10-3
CAISGENSNQPQHF
TGTGCCATTAGTGGAGAGAACAGCAATCAGCCCCAGCATTTT
>TRBJ1-1|NA|TRBD1|TRBV27
CASSRTGIGLGTEAFF
TGTGCCAGCAGTCGGACAGGGATCGGGTTGGGCACTGAAGCTTTCTTT
>TRBJ2-7|once|NA|TRBV30
CAWTRRDEQYF
TGTGCCTGGACACGGCGCGACGAGCAGTACTTC
>TRBJ2-7|once|NA|TRBV7-2
CASSPRAIYEQYF
TGTGCCAGCAGCCCTAGGGCTATCTACGAGCAGTACTTC
>TRBJ1-2|NA|NA|TRBV15
CATSRDELGVGGGYTF
TGTGCCACCAGCAGAGATGAATTAGGGGTTGGGGGTGGCTACACCTTC
>TRBJ2-7|NA|NA|TRBV7-6
CASSLKMGRGITYEQYF
TGTGCCAGCAGCTTAAAGATGGGACGAGGGATTACCTACGAGCAGTACTTC
>TRBJ2-2|few|NA|TRBV24-1
CATSEQQNTGELFF
TGTGCCACCAGTGAACAACAGAACACCGGGGAGCTGTTTTTT
>TRBJ2-7|NA|NA|TRBV30
CAWYPAREQYF
TGTGCCTGGTACCCCGCCCGCGAGCAGTACTTC
>TRBJ2-2|NA|NA|TRBV5-1
CASSLGQNTGELFF
TGCGCCAGCAGCTTGGGACAAAACACCGGGGAGCTGTTTTTT
>TRBJ2-5|NA|TRBD2|TRBV28
CAAQKGTSGRQETQYF
TGTGCCGCCCAAAAAGGGACTAGCGGGCGCCAAGAGACCCAGTACTTC
>TRBJ2-7|NA|TRBD2|TRBV7-2
CASSLKGGSYEQYF
TGTGCCAGCAGCTTAAAGGGCGGGAGTTACGAGCAGTACTTC